A single T cell receptor beta chain is shown here with its context. Its antigen remains unidentified. The record has no base qualities; no much larger clone is one base away. The time point label here, explained by the study, means: week 35, safety follow-up. Each vaccine dose, consisting of 300 ug of a 20-mer mutant IDH1 peptide in Montanide, was administered subcutaneously with topical imiquimod. Across visits V03 through V10, patients got a total of eight vaccinations, given in weeks 1, 3, 5, 7, 11, 15, 19 and 23. All donors had newly diagnosed IDH1-mutant astrocytomas of WHO grade 3 or 4 that showed loss of nuclear ATRX. The samples were drawn from NOA16, a multicentre, single-arm, open-label phase I trial in Germany that tested a mutant IDH1 peptide vaccine in humans for the first time. Genomic DNA for TCRB sequencing was extracted from EDTA blood using the DNeasy Blood and Tissue Kit. V loses 4 bases of germline sequence and J loses 4 bases, and the interval between the two ends is 9 bases. CDR1 SGHRS and CDR2 YFSETQ are derived from the germline V gene. Including cysteine and phenylalanine, the CDR3 has 14 amino acids. Only the CDR3 DNA is retained, 42 bases long and in frame from the first base.

Libraries came from the immunoSEQ multiplex PCR assay. Following the manufacturer's protocol, the hsTCRB Kit was used to amplify rearranged TCR beta chain sequences. An Illumina MiSeq was used to sequence the TCRB libraries. Concerning the study's data processing: Demultiplexing, trimming and gene mapping were performed with the kit vendor's proprietary platform. The table comes from immuneACCESS by way of TCRdb, which keeps in-frame sequences with V and J called. Part of the clones is missing from these tables; in studies checked, under half for an unresolved V gene and the rest for unknown reasons. The DNA was the basis for D and trimming; V, J and clone size are from that table. Recorded for this sample are about 27,000 clones; 70% to 90% of them occurred a single time. The ten largest clones capture 25% to 35% of the sample. This record belongs to a study of a mutant IDH1 vaccine in newly diagnosed glioma (dated by TCRdb to about 2021). At the level of the whole study: Vaccination began 4-6 weeks after radiotherapy alone, or alongside temozolomide cycles in the chemotherapy-containing groups. Before enrollment, patients had received standard therapy of radiotherapy alone, temozolomide alone, or radiochemotherapy with temozolomide; most received the combination. Visit V12 was the week-35 safety follow-up and visit V13 was the week-47 end of study. Longitudinal TCRB deep sequencing was done for some 26 treated patients, wherever samples were available for exploratory analyses. Peripheral blood was collected at six visits: V03 (baseline), V05, V07, V10, V12 and V13. Of the roughly 31 treated patients, about 62% were male and approximately 38% were female, and the mean age was approximately 40 years. General conclusions and limits of the study: According to the authors, sample limitations meant that analyses of patient blood samples could not be reproduced. Pseudoprogression appeared unrelated to alterations in the top peripheral T cell clonotypes detected by TCRB sequencing. Immune responses induced by the vaccine were seen in approximately 93% of patients across multiple MHC alleles. Selection of PBMC samples for TCRB deep sequencing was based on availability.

This material consisted of PBMCs, taken from a glioma patient whose treatment included an IDH1 peptide vaccine. The sequence was collected from a man younger than 45 with glioma. The rearranged chain carries TRBV5-1 and TRBJ2-6, with a weak D call of TRBD2 (6 bases match). The CDR3 reads CASSRGVGANVLTF. The DNA sequence is TGCGCCAGCAGCCGCGGGGTCGGGGCCAACGTCCTGACTTTC.